The clone carrying this T cell receptor beta chain occurred once. The V end lost 0 bases, the J end lost 6 bases, and 12 bases lay between the germline ends. The CDR3 spans 16 residues. Per germline, CDR1 LGHDT and CDR2 YNNKEL (reference sequence). This specimen belongs to a study of blood T cell repertoires in COVID-19. Across the study: The United States, Italy and Spain provided the acute and convalescent COVID-19 samples. From T cells, B-cell-depleted T cells, or PBMCs came the material, which was cDNA or gDNA.

TCRdb's table, derived via immunoSEQ multiplex PCR, lists solely in-frame clones and lacks some. Here the sample spans around 330,000 clones, roughly 90% being singletons. This receptor was obtained from a woman aged 45 to 65 with active or convalescent COVID-19. The sample was peripheral blood. The chain joins TRBV3-1 (or the pseudogene TRBV3-2) to TRBJ1-6, with D possibly being TRBD1 (5 bases). In DNA, the CDR3 is TGTGCCAGCAGCCAAGAGGGGACTAGCACTAATTCACCCCTCCACTTT. Its translation: CASSQEGTSTNSPLHF.